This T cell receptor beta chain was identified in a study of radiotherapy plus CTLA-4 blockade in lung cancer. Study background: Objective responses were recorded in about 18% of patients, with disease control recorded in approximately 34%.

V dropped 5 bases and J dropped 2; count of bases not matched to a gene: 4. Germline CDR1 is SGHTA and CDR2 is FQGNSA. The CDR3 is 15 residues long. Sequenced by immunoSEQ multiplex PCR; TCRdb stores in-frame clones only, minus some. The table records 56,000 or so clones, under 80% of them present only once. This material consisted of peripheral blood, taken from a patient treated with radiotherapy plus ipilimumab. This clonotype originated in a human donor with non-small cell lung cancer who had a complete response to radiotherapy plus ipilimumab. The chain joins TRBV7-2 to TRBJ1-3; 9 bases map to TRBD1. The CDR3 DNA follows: TGTGCCAGCAGCACAACAGGGGGCGCTGGAAACACCATATATTTT. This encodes CASSTTGGAGNTIYF.